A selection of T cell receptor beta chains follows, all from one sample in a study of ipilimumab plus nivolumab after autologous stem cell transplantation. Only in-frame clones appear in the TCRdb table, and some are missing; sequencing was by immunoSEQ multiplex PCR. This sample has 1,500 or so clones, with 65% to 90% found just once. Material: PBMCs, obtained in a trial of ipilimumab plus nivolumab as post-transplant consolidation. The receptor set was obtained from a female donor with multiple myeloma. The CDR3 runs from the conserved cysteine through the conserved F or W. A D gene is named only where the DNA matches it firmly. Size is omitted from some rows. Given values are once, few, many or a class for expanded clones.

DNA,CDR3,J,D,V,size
TGTGCCAGCAGTAACTGGGGAAATGAGCAGTTCTTC,CASSNWGNEQFF,TRBJ2-1,NA,TRBV6-5,few
TGCGCCAGCAGCCTAGAAGGACAGGGCGGTGGAGAGACCCAGTACTTC,CASSLEGQGGGETQYF,TRBJ2-5,TRBD1,TRBV5-1,NA
TGCGCCAGCAGCCATTCCGGACTAGCGGGACACGAGCAGTACTTC,CASSHSGLAGHEQYF,TRBJ2-7,TRBD2,TRBV4-3,NA
TGTGCCAGCAGTATCCTTAGCGGGAGGGCCGTTCTCTCCTACGAGCAGTACTTC,CASSILSGRAVLSYEQYF,TRBJ2-7,TRBD2,TRBV28,once
TGTGCCAGCGAGGGTAACTATGGCTACACCTTC,CASEGNYGYTF,TRBJ1-2,NA,TRBV28,NA
TGTGCCAGCAGTTCACCGGGAGTCGGAAACACCATATATTTT,CASSSPGVGNTIYF,TRBJ1-3,NA,TRBV6-5,once
TGTGCCACCAGGGGGCAGGGTACGCAGTATTTT,CATRGQGTQYF,TRBJ2-3,TRBD1,TRBV7-9,NA
TGTGCCAGCAGGGGGACGGCTGGAAACACCATATATTTT,CASRGTAGNTIYF,TRBJ1-3,NA,TRBV6-5,NA
TGTGCCAGCAGCCAGAACGCTAATCAGCCCCAGCATTTT,CASSQNANQPQHF,TRBJ1-5,NA,TRBV5-4,few
TGCGCCAGCAGCTTGGCCCCCGGGGGTATAGTCGCTTTCTTT,CASSLAPGGIVAFF,TRBJ1-1,NA,TRBV5-1,NA
TGCGCCAGCAGCCACCGACTAGCGGCAAGCCACGAGCAGTACTTC,CASSHRLAASHEQYF,TRBJ2-7,TRBD2,TRBV4-1,few
TGTGCCAGCAGCTCGACGTCGTGGGGAGAGACCCAGTACTTC,CASSSTSWGETQYF,TRBJ2-5,NA,TRBV7-9,few
TGTGCCAGCAGCTTACTGGGCGGCTATGGCTACACCTTC,CASSLLGGYGYTF,TRBJ1-2,NA,TRBV11-1,few
TGCGCCAGCAGCCCGGGGGAGGCCACAGATACGCAGTATTTT,CASSPGEATDTQYF,TRBJ2-3,NA,TRBV5-1,NA
TGTGCCAGCAGTTACGTCTTTAGGCTGGGAGAGACCCAGTACTTC,CASSYVFRLGETQYF,TRBJ2-5,NA,TRBV6-5,NA
TGTGCCAGCAGAACCACAGGGGGCGAAGGCTACACCTTC,CASRTTGGEGYTF,TRBJ1-2,TRBD1,TRBV5-4,NA
TGCAGCGTTGAACTCGGGGGGCAAGAGACCCAGTACTTC,CSVELGGQETQYF,TRBJ2-5,TRBD2,TRBV29-1,NA
TGCGCCAGCAGCTTGGGTGCGCAGACCTGGGGAGAGACCCAGTACTTC,CASSLGAQTWGETQYF,TRBJ2-5,NA,TRBV5-1,NA
TGTGCCAGCAGTTTGAATTCACCCCTCCACTTT,CASSLNSPLHF,TRBJ1-6,NA,TRBV28,NA
TGCGCCAGCAGCCTGTTGGAGGCCGCGGGACCTGAGCAGTACTTC,CASSLLEAAGPEQYF,TRBJ2-7,NA,TRBV5-1,NA
TGTGCCAGCAGTTACGACGGGGGGAACTCTGGAAACACCATATATTTT,CASSYDGGNSGNTIYF,TRBJ1-3,NA,TRBV6-5,NA
TGTGCCAGCTCACCGGATTCCAATCAGCCCCAGCATTTT,CASSPDSNQPQHF,TRBJ1-5,NA,TRBV18,NA
TGCAGCGTCTCCGGGACAGGTTATGGCTACACCTTC,CSVSGTGYGYTF,TRBJ1-2,TRBD1,TRBV29-1,NA